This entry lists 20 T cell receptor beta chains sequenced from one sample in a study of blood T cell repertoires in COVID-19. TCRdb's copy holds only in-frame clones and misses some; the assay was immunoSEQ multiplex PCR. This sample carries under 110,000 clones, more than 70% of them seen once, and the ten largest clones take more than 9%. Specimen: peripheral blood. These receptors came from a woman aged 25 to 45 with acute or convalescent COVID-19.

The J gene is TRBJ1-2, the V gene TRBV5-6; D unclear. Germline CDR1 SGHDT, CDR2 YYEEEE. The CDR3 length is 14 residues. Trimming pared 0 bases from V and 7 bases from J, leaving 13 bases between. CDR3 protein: CASSLASLLGGYTF. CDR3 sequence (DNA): TGTGCCAGCAGCTTGGCCAGCCTTCTAGGTGGCTACACCTTC.

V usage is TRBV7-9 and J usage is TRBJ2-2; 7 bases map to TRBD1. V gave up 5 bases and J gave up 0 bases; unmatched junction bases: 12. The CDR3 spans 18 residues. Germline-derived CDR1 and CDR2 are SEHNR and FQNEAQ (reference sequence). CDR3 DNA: TGTGCCAGCAGCCCCGCATATCCCGGGACAGCGAACACCGGGGAGCTGTTTTTT. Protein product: CASSPAYPGTANTGELFF. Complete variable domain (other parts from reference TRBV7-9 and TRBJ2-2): DTGVSQNPRHKITKRGQNVTFRCDPISEHNRLYWYRQTLGQGPEFLTYFQNEAQLEKSRLLSDRFSAERPKGSFSTLEIQRTEQGDSAMYLCASSPAYPGTANTGELFFGEGSRLTVL.

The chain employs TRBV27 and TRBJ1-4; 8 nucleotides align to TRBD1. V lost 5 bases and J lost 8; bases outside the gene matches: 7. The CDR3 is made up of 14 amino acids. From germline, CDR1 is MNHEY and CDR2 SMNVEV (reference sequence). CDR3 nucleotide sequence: TGTGCCAGCAGTCCCCAGGGGGCAGGAGAAAAACTGTTTTTT. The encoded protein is CASSPQGAGEKLFF. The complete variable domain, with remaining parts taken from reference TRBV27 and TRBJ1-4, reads EAQVTQNPRYLITVTGKKLTVTCSQNMNHEYMSWYRQDPGLGLRQIYYSMNVEVTDKGDVPEGYKVSRKEKRNFPLILESPSPNQTSLYFCASSPQGAGEKLFFGSGTQLSVL.

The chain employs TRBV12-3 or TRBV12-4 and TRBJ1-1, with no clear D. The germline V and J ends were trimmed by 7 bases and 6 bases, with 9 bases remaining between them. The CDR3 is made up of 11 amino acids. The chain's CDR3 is CASTLGPEAFF. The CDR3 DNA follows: TGTGCCAGCACCCTGGGCCCTGAAGCTTTCTTT.

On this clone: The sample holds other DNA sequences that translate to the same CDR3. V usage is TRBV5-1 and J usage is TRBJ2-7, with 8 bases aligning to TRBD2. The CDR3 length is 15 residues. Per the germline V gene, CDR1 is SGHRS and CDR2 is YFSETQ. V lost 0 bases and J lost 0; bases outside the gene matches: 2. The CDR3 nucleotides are TGCGCCAGCAGCTTGGGAGGGACTAGCTCCTACGAGCAGTACTTC. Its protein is CASSLGGTSSYEQYF.

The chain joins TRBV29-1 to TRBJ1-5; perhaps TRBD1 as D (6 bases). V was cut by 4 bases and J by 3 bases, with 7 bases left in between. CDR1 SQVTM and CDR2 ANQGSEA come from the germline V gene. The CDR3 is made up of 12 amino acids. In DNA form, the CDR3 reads TGCAGCGTTGGACAGGCCAATCAGCCCCAGCATTTT. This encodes CSVGQANQPQHF.

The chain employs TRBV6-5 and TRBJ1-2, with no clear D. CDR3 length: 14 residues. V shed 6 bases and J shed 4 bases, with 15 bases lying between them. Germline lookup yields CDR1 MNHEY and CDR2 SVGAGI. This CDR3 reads CASRPSRETYGYTF. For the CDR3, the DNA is TGTGCCAGCAGGCCCAGCCGGGAGACCTATGGCTACACCTTC.

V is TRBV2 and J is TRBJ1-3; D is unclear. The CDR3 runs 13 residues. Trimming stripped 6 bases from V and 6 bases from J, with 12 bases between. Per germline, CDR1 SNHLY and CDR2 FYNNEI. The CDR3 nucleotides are TGTGCCAGCAGCCGCGTGCGTATAAACACCATATATTTT. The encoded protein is CASSRVRINTIYF.

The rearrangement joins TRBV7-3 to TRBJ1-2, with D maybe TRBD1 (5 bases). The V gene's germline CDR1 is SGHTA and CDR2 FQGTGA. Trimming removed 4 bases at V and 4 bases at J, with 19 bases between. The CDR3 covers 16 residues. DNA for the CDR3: TGTGCCAGCAGCTACAGCCCTTCCCAGGGAGGCTATGGCTACACCTTC. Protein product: CASSYSPSQGGYGYTF.

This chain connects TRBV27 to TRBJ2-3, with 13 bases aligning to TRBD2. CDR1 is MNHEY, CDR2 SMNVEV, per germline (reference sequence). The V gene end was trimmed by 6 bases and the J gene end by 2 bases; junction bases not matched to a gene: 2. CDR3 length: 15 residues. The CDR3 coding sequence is TGTGCCAGCAGGACTAGCGGGGGGACCACAGATACGCAGTATTTT. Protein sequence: CASRTSGGTTDTQYF.

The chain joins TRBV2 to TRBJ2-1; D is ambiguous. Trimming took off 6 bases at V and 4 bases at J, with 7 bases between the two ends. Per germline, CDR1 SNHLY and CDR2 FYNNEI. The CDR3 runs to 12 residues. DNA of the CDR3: TGTGCCAGCAGCTACAGTTACAATGAGCAGTTCTTC. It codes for CASSYSYNEQFF.

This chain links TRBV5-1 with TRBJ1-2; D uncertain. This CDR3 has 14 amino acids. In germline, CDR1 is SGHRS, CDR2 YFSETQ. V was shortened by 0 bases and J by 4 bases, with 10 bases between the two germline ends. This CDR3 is CASSLGAPTYGYTF. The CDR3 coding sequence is TGCGCCAGCAGCTTGGGGGCGCCCACCTATGGCTACACCTTC.

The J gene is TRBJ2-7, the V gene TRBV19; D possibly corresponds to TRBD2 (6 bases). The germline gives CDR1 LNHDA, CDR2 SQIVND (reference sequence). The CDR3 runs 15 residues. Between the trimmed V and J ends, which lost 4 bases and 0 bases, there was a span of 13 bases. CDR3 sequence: CASSTPRGNSYEQYF. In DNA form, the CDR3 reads TGTGCCAGTAGTACACCCCGGGGGAACTCCTACGAGCAGTACTTC.

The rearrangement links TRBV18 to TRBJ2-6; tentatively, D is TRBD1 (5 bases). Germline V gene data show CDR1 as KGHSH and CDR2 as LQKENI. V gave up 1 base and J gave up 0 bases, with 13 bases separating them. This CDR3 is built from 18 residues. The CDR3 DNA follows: TGTGCCAGCTCACCACTTACCTCAGGGAACTCTGGGGCCAACGTCCTGACTTTC. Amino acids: CASSPLTSGNSGANVLTF.

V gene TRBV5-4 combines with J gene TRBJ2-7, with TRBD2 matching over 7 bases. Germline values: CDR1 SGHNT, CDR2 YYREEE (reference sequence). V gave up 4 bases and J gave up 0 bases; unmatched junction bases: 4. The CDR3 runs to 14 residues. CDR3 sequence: CASSSGESSYEQYF. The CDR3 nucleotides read TGTGCCAGCAGCAGCGGGGAGAGCTCCTACGAGCAGTACTTC.

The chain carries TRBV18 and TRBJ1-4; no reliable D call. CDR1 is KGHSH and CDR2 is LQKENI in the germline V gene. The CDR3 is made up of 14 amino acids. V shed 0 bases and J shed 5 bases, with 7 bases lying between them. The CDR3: CASSPPGGNEKLFF. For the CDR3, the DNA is TGTGCCAGCTCACCACCGGGAGGGAATGAAAAACTGTTTTTT.

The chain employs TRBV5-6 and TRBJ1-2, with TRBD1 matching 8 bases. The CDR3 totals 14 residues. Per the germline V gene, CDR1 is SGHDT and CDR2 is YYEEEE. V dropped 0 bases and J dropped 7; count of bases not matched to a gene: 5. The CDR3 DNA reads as TGTGCCAGCAGCTTGGTGGACAGGGAGCGTGGCTACACCTTC. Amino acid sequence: CASSLVDRERGYTF.

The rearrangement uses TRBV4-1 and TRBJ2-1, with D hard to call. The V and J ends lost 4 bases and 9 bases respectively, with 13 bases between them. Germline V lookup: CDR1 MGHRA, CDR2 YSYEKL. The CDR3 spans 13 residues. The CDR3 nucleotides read TGCGCCAGCAGCCGAACCCTGAGCTTTGAGCAGTTCTTC. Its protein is CASSRTLSFEQFF.

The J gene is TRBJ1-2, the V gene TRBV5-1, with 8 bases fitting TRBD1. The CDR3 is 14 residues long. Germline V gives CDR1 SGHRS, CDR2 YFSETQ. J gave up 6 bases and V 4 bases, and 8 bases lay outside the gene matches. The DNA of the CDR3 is TGCGCCAGCAGCCTCGGACAGGGTTGGGATGGCTACACCTTC. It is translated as CASSLGQGWDGYTF. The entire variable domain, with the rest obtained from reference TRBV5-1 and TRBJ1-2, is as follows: KAGVTQTPRYLIKTRGQQVTLSCSPISGHRSVSWYQQTPGQGLQFLFEYFSETQRNKGNFPGRFSGRQFSNSRSEMNVSTLELGDSALYLCASSLGQGWDGYTFGSGTRLTVV.

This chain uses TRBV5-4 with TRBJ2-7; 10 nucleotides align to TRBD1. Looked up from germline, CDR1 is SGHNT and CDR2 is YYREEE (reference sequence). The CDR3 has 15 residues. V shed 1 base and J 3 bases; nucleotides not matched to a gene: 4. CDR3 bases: TGTGCCAGCAGCTTGAGGGGACAGGGGAACTACGAGCAGTACTTC. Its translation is CASSLRGQGNYEQYF.